These 25 T cell receptor beta chains were sequenced from one sample in a study of T-cell memory formation after mild COVID-19. MiXCR was run by TCRdb on the 5' RACE reads, yielding one entry per CDR3 protein. The sample shows roughly 550,000 distinct CDR3 sequences, just over 20% of them seen only once. The specimen was PBMCs or a T cell subset sorted from them (not recorded which). Receptors originate from an adult woman who had mild COVID-19 (a few samples of this study predate the infection). Cell type and time point are not known.

The genes are TRBV24-1 and TRBJ1-1, with a possible D match to TRBD1 (5 bases). The ends were cut back, 9 bases at V and 5 bases at J, with 21 bases in the middle. This CDR3 contains 15 residues. The germline gives CDR1 KGHDR, CDR2 SFDVKD. The CDR3 spells CATARRAGERTEAFF. As DNA, the CDR3 is TGTGCCACCGCTCGCAGGGCAGGCGAAAGGACTGAAGCTTTCTTT.

This chain uses TRBV7-6 with TRBJ2-7, with 8 positions matching TRBD1. In germline, CDR1 is SGHVS, CDR2 FNYEAQ. The length of the CDR3 is 13 residues. With V trimmed by 5 bases and J by 7 bases, 7 bases remained unmatched. For the CDR3, the DNA is TGTGCCAGCAGCCCCGGACAGGGACGGGAGCAGTACTTC. Translation: CASSPGQGREQYF.

The chain uses TRBV10-3 and TRBJ2-1; 10 bases map to TRBD1. From germline, CDR1 is ENHRY and CDR2 SYGVKD. V was pared by 10 bases and J by 6 bases, with 9 bases of the junction left unmatched. This CDR3 region has 14 residues. The CDR3 sequence is CATEGQGSVNEQFF. The CDR3 DNA is TGTGCCACTGAGGGACAGGGGTCGGTCAATGAGCAGTTCTTC.

The genes are TRBV5-1 and TRBJ2-6; 8 bases align to TRBD2. With 4 bases clipped from V and 1 base from J, the junction kept 7 bases outside the gene matches. The CDR3 has 17 residues. Germline V lookup: CDR1 SGHRS, CDR2 YFSETQ. Here the CDR3 DNA reads TGCGCCAGCAGCCCCCCTCGCGGGGGGTCTGGGGCCAACGTCCTGACTTTC. Translation: CASSPPRGGSGANVLTF.

The CDR3 protein is CASSDRTGSYNEQFF. Here the CDR3 DNA reads TGTGCCAGCAGCGACCGGACAGGGTCCTACAATGAGCAGTTCTTC. The rearrangement links TRBV11-2 to TRBJ2-1; TRBD1 aligns across 8 bases. Looked up from germline, CDR1 is SGHAT and CDR2 is FQNNGV. With V trimmed by 5 bases and J by 1 base, 4 bases remained unmatched. This CDR3 is built from 15 residues.

The chain employs TRBV7-2 and TRBJ1-2, with 8 bases aligning to TRBD1. Trimming at V came to 1 base and at J to 6 bases, leaving 10 bases not matched to a gene. The CDR3 runs to 16 residues. Germline CDR1 and CDR2: SGHTA and FQGNSA. The CDR3 loop reads CASSLGAQGAPDGYTF. The CDR3 DNA reads as TGTGCCAGCAGCTTAGGCGCCCAGGGGGCGCCGGATGGCTACACCTTC. Filled out from reference TRBV7-2 and TRBJ1-2, the complete variable domain reads GAGVSQSPSNKVTEKGKDVELRCDPISGHTALYWYRQSLGQGLEFLIYFQGNSAPDKSGLPSDRFSAERTGGSVSTLTIQRTQQEDSAVYLCASSLGAQGAPDGYTFGSGTRLTVV.

This clonotype appeared many times. The rearrangement joins TRBV2 to TRBJ2-1, with D maybe TRBD1 (7 bases). This CDR3 region has 18 residues. V gave up 6 bases and J gave up 4 bases, with 25 bases separating them. Germline V gene data show CDR1 as SNHLY and CDR2 as FYNNEI. CDR3 protein: CASRLTGRTYVVYNEQFF. The CDR3 DNA reads as TGTGCCAGCAGATTGACAGGGAGGACTTACGTGGTGTACAATGAGCAGTTCTTC.

This clonotype was found a few times. The V and J genes are TRBV9 and TRBJ2-1; D is tentatively TRBD1 or TRBD2 (5 bases each). This CDR3 is built from 14 residues. Germline V gene data show CDR1 as SGDLS and CDR2 as YYNGEE. Trimming left V 1 base short and J 14 bases short, with 19 bases between. For the CDR3, the DNA is TGTGCCAGCAGCGTAAGGGACGTCCTTTATCCGGAGTTCTTC. It is translated as CASSVRDVLYPEFF.

The chain joins TRBV18 to TRBJ1-6; a possible D gene is TRBD1 (6 bases). Trimming shortened V by 6 bases and J by 7 bases, and 13 bases separated the two germline ends. Per the germline V gene, CDR1 is KGHSH and CDR2 is LQKENI. The CDR3 sequence is 14 residues long. Here the CDR3 DNA reads TGTGCCAGCTCCCACGACAGGAAAAATTCACCCCTCCACTTT. This codes for CASSHDRKNSPLHF.

V is TRBV7-8 and J is TRBJ1-3; 7 nucleotides match TRBD1. This CDR3 comprises 18 residues. V trimming: 0 bases; J trimming: 7 bases; junction bases outside the gene matches: 15. Per the germline V gene, CDR1 is SGHVS and CDR2 is FQNEAQ. CDR3 nucleotide sequence: TGTGCCAGCAGCTTAGCCTCCCAGACAGGGTACCAGCTTAACACCATATATTTT. This codes for CASSLASQTGYQLNTIYF. Variable domain in full (rest from reference TRBV7-8 and TRBJ1-3): GAGVSQSPRYKVAKRGQDVALRCDPISGHVSLFWYQQALGQGPEFLTYFQNEAQLDKSGLPSDRFFAERPEGSVSTLKIQRTQQEDSAVYLCASSLASQTGYQLNTIYFGEGSWLTVV.

This chain's CDR3 is CASSQRAGQGAVGYTF. Written as DNA, the CDR3 is TGTGCCAGCAGCCAGAGGGCGGGACAGGGGGCGGTTGGCTACACCTTC. The V call is TRBV3-1, the J call TRBJ1-2, with TRBD1 matching 12 bases. V lost 3 bases to trimming and J lost 7 bases; unmatched junction nucleotides: 9. This CDR3 is built from 16 residues. Germline V CDR1 and CDR2: LGHDT, YNNKEL (reference sequence).

This clonotype was picked up a small number of times. The J gene is TRBJ1-2, the V gene TRBV7-6; tentative D call: TRBD1 (5 bases). The CDR3 runs 14 residues. V lost 2 bases and J lost 4, with 11 bases in between. Germline CDR1 is SGHVS and CDR2 is FNYEAQ. CDR3 protein: CASSLKDRSYGYTF. CDR3 sequence (DNA): TGTGCCAGCAGCTTAAAAGACAGAAGCTATGGCTACACCTTC.

Only one count was recorded for this clonotype. V usage is TRBV4-1 and J usage is TRBJ1-2, with D possibly TRBD1 on 6 matching bases. Per the germline V gene, CDR1 is MGHRA and CDR2 is YSYEKL. The CDR3 spans 14 residues. Trimming stripped 6 bases from V and 3 bases from J, with 14 bases between. The CDR3 nucleotides are TGCGCCAGCAGAGGGGGTCTTCAGTACTATGGCTACACCTTC. Translation gives CASRGGLQYYGYTF.

The sample holds a few counts of this clonotype. The chain combines TRBV6-2 or TRBV6-3 with TRBJ1-6; 9 positions agree with TRBD1. The V segment lost 7 bases and the J segment 9 bases; nucleotides outside the gene matches: 7. Germline CDR1 MNHEY, CDR2 SVGEGT. CDR3 length equals 14 residues. The CDR3 coding sequence is TGTGCCAGCACCCCCGGACAGGGGCGTTCACCCCTCCACTTT. It yields the protein CASTPGQGRSPLHF.

The V call is TRBV7-3, the J call TRBJ2-2; TRBD1 agrees at 8 bases. Germline CDR1 reads SGHTA; CDR2 reads FQGTGA. V was pared by 5 bases and J by 7 bases, with 6 bases of the junction left unmatched. The CDR3 is 14 amino acids. CDR3 region: CASSVDRAGGELFF. CDR3 nucleotide sequence: TGTGCCAGCAGCGTGGACAGGGCGGGCGGGGAGCTGTTTTTT.

Only a few counts were recorded for this clonotype. This chain uses TRBV7-9 with TRBJ2-1; 11 bases map to TRBD2. This CDR3 region has 14 residues. The J segment lost 8 bases and the V segment lost 5 bases, leaving 5 bases of the junction unmatched. Per germline, CDR1 SEHNR and CDR2 FQNEAQ (reference sequence). The CDR3 DNA reads TGTGCCAGCAGCCATCTAGCGGGAGGCCATGAGCAGTTCTTC. It encodes CASSHLAGGHEQFF.

The chain is built from TRBV5-1 and TRBJ2-1; TRBD2 is a possible D gene (5 bases). Germline loops: CDR1 SGHRS, CDR2 YFSETQ. V shed 2 bases and J shed 10 bases, with 7 bases lying between them. There are 11 residues in the CDR3. The CDR3 DNA sequence: TGCGCCAGCAGCTTCGGGATCGAGCAGTTCTTC. It yields the protein CASSFGIEQFF.

The V call is TRBV29-1, the J call TRBJ2-1, with 9 bases fitting TRBD2. The CDR3 sequence is 12 residues long. Trimming at V came to 7 bases and at J to 4 bases, leaving 2 bases not matched to a gene. The germline V gene has CDR1 SQVTM and CDR2 ANQGSEA. This CDR3 reads CSETSGYNEQFF. The CDR3, as DNA: TGCAGCGAAACTAGCGGGTACAATGAGCAGTTCTTC.

The rearrangement joins TRBV2 to TRBJ2-1; the match to TRBD1 covers 9 bases. This CDR3 has 13 residues. V dropped 8 bases and J dropped 8; count of bases not matched to a gene: 7. Germline loops: CDR1 SNHLY, CDR2 FYNNEI. Here the CDR3 reads CASWTGVHDEQFF. CDR3 sequence (DNA): TGTGCCAGCTGGACAGGGGTTCACGATGAGCAGTTCTTC.

The chain carries TRBV5-1 and TRBJ2-2; D ambiguous. Trimming removed 2 bases at V and 1 base at J, with 6 bases between. The CDR3 is 14 residues long. Germline V gene sequence: CDR1 SGHRS, CDR2 YFSETQ. The CDR3 protein is CASSLSQNTGELFF. The CDR3 DNA is TGCGCCAGCAGCTTATCCCAGAACACCGGGGAGCTGTTTTTT.

The rearrangement links TRBV20-1 to TRBJ1-1; TRBD1 agrees at 10 bases. The germline V gene has CDR1 DFQATT and CDR2 SNEGSKA (reference sequence). CDR3 size: 15 residues. J gave up 2 bases and V 0 bases, and 3 bases lay outside the gene matches. The chain's CDR3 is CSARDRDRGNTEAFF. The CDR3 nucleotides read TGCAGTGCTAGAGATCGGGACAGGGGAAACACTGAAGCTTTCTTT.

This clonotype was seen only a few times. The chain employs TRBV9 and TRBJ2-7; D might be TRBD1 (5 bases). The CDR3 is made up of 13 amino acids. Trimming cost V 4 bases and J 5 bases, with 13 bases left between them. The germline V gene has CDR1 SGDLS and CDR2 YYNGEE. CDR3 DNA: TGTGCCAGCAGCCCCCCAGGGTCCCACGAGCAGTACTTC. Protein product: CASSPPGSHEQYF.

The rearrangement links TRBV30 to TRBJ1-1; D gene ambiguous. This CDR3 region has 15 residues. Germline values: CDR1 GTSNPN, CDR2 SVGIG (reference sequence). Trimming shortened V by 0 bases and J by 1 base, and 12 bases separated the two germline ends. The CDR3 coding sequence is TGTGCCTGGAGTGTACCAGTTTTACCGAACACTGAAGCTTTCTTT. Its translation: CAWSVPVLPNTEAFF.

The V and J genes are TRBV19 and TRBJ2-7; maybe TRBD2 (6 bases). The CDR3 is 12 amino acids. Germline assignment: CDR1 LNHDA and CDR2 SQIVND (reference sequence). V lost 3 bases to trimming and J lost 5 bases, with 8 bases between them. DNA for the CDR3: TGTGCCAGTAGTATCGCGGGGAACGAGCAGTACTTC. This codes for CASSIAGNEQYF.

The chain has TRBV11-2 and TRBJ2-1; 9 nucleotides match TRBD2. CDR3 length: 16 amino acids. Germline assignment: CDR1 SGHAT and CDR2 FQNNGV. Trimming removed 5 bases from V and 6 bases from J; junction bases left unmatched: 11. CDR3 sequence reads: CASSHPAGGPGNEQFF. Written as DNA, the CDR3 is TGTGCCAGCAGCCACCCCGCGGGGGGGCCTGGCAATGAGCAGTTCTTC.